This passage covers 9 T cell receptor beta chains from one sample sequenced in a study of early T cells in non-severe SARS-CoV-2 infection. TCRdb re-derived calls from the 5' RACE reads in MiXCR, one entry per CDR3 protein. The data hold approximately 70,000 distinct CDR3 sequences, with around 9.1% observed a single time. Sequenced material: whole blood, taken at baseline. These receptors originate from an adult who was a healthcare worker with PCR-confirmed SARS-CoV-2 infection or an uninfected control (not recorded which).

This clonotype occurred many times. The rearrangement uses TRBV30 and TRBJ2-7, with 8 bases identical to TRBD1. The germline CDR1 and CDR2 sequences are GTSNPN and SVGIG (reference sequence). The CDR3 sequence is 15 residues long. J gave up 3 bases and V 1 base, and 8 bases lay outside the gene matches. The CDR3 bases are TGTGCCTGGAGTGCAGGGGGCCGAATTCTCTACGAGCAGTACTTC. Protein sequence: CAWSAGGRILYEQYF.

J is TRBJ1-2 and V is TRBV12-3 or TRBV12-4; 8 bases agree with TRBD1. Trimming removed 1 base from V and 7 bases from J; junction bases left unmatched: 2. The CDR3 is 13 residues long. CDR3 sequence: CASSLGQGIGYTF. The CDR3 DNA sequence: TGTGCCAGCAGTTTAGGACAGGGGATTGGCTACACCTTC.

This clonotype was recorded at least ten times. The rearrangement links TRBV20-1 to TRBJ2-3; 12 nucleotides line up with TRBD2. V dropped 6 bases and J dropped 4; count of bases not matched to a gene: 14. This CDR3 contains 17 residues. In germline, CDR1 is DFQATT, CDR2 SNEGSKA (reference sequence). The CDR3 DNA sequence: TGCAGTGCCTACTCTAGCGGGGGGGCCGGAGGCTCAGATACGCAGTATTTT. Its protein product is CSAYSSGGAGGSDTQYF.

This clonotype was seen more than once but under ten times. This chain's CDR3 is CASSYERGAYNEQFF. The CDR3 bases are TGTGCCAGCAGTTACGAGCGGGGGGCGTACAATGAGCAGTTCTTC. The chain uses TRBV6-5 and TRBJ2-1, with TRBD2 matching 9 bases. With 2 bases clipped from V and 4 bases from J, the junction kept 3 bases outside the gene matches. Looked up from germline, CDR1 is MNHEY and CDR2 is SVGAGI. The CDR3 contains 15 residues.

The gene calls are TRBV29-1 and TRBJ2-2; no definite D call. The CDR3 sequence is 11 residues long. The V end was cut by 7 bases, the J end by 6 bases, with 9 bases between. Germline CDR1 and CDR2: SQVTM and ANQGSEA. The CDR3 DNA reads TGCAGCGCTACAAACGCCGGGGAGCTGTTTTTT. The encoded protein is CSATNAGELFF.

This clonotype has only a few counts. The J gene is TRBJ2-3, the V gene TRBV11-3, with 9 bases lining up with TRBD2. This CDR3 comprises 15 residues. V trimming: 5 bases; J trimming: 0 bases; junction bases outside the gene matches: 3. Germline V gene data show CDR1 as SGHNT and CDR2 as YENEEA. The CDR3 loop reads CASSITSGSTDTQYF. The CDR3 coding sequence is TGTGCCAGCAGCATAACTAGCGGGAGCACAGATACGCAGTATTTT.

V gene TRBV3-1 combines with J gene TRBJ1-2; D unclear. Trimming stripped 4 bases from V and 5 bases from J, with 14 bases between. The CDR3 has 14 amino acids. Germline values: CDR1 LGHDT, CDR2 YNNKEL (reference sequence). CDR3 nucleotide sequence: TGTGCCAGCAGCCGTTCTGGAGCGCTATATGGCTACACCTTC. Its protein is CASSRSGALYGYTF.

At least ten counts were recorded for this clonotype. The chain couples TRBV9 to TRBJ2-6; no definite D call. The V gene's germline CDR1 is SGDLS and CDR2 YYNGEE. The CDR3 has 16 residues. Trimming stripped 0 bases from V and 4 bases from J, with 11 bases between. The CDR3 DNA follows: TGTGCCAGCAGCGTAGCTCATAGCTCCGGGGCCAACGTCCTGACTTTC. Its translation is CASSVAHSSGANVLTF.

This clonotype has just a few counts. V usage is TRBV11-3 and J usage is TRBJ2-2, with 9 bases aligning to TRBD1. The CDR3 extends over 17 amino acids. Germline V gene data show CDR1 as SGHNT and CDR2 as YENEEA. V dropped 5 bases and J dropped 7; count of bases not matched to a gene: 14. The CDR3 reads CASSPRDRVVFGGELFF. DNA for the CDR3: TGTGCCAGCAGCCCCCGGGACAGGGTAGTTTTTGGCGGGGAGCTGTTTTTT.